The 6 T cell receptor beta chains listed next were all sequenced from one sample in a study of monozygotic twins with inflammatory bowel disease. Reanalyzing the 5' RACE reads, TCRdb keeps one entry per CDR3 protein, without DNA. The sample holds under 200,000 distinct CDR3 sequences. Sequenced: blood. The receptors were sampled from a human donor with ulcerative colitis or Crohn's disease, or a healthy co-twin of an affected twin (not recorded which).

This chain links TRBV5-1 with TRBJ2-1. This CDR3 has 16 amino acids. Germline V lookup: CDR1 SGHRS, CDR2 YFSETQ. CDR3 in amino acids: CASSLRLARYYNEQFF.

The chain is built from TRBV9 and TRBJ2-3. In germline, CDR1 is SGDLS, CDR2 YYNGEE. CDR3 size: 15 residues. CDR3 loop: CASSVDSAGTDTQYF.

The genes are TRBV28 and TRBJ2-5. CDR3 length equals 16 residues. Germline lookup yields CDR1 MDHEN and CDR2 SYDVKM. Here the CDR3 reads CASSLSQSGYQETQYF.

This rearrangement joins TRBV7-9 to TRBJ1-3. This CDR3 region has 14 residues. CDR1 and CDR2 (germline): SEHNR, FQNEAQ (reference sequence). CDR3 region: CASSPDISGNTIYF. The full variable domain, its missing parts supplied by reference TRBV7-9 and TRBJ1-3, is DTGVSQNPRHKITKRGQNVTFRCDPISEHNRLYWYRQTLGQGPEFLTYFQNEAQLEKSRLLSDRFSAERPKGSFSTLEIQRTEQGDSAMYLCASSPDISGNTIYFGEGSWLTVV.

The chain has TRBV30 and TRBJ2-1; TCRdb's D gene call, TRBD2, goes unchecked for lack of DNA. The CDR3 is 15 residues long. The germline V gene has CDR1 GTSNPN and CDR2 SVGIG (reference sequence). The CDR3 here is CAWSVGTSGLNEQFF.

J is TRBJ2-2 and V is TRBV4-3; TCRdb gives TRBD2 as the D gene, but with no DNA this cannot be confirmed. The CDR3 extends over 18 amino acids. Germline lookup yields CDR1 LGHNA and CDR2 YSLEER. This chain's CDR3 is CASSQPGTSGSGTGELFF.